This T cell receptor (beta chain) was documented in a study of early T cells in non-severe SARS-CoV-2 infection. This clonotype showed up many times. V lost 3 bases and J lost 2, with 7 bases in between. CDR1 KGHSH and CDR2 LQKENI come from the germline V gene. The CDR3 has 13 amino acids. Tagging with unique molecular identifiers was applied to individual cDNA molecules. MiXCR, applied by TCRdb to the 5' RACE reads, yields one record per CDR3 protein. Here the sample spans tens of thousands of distinct CDR3 sequences, approximately 6% being singletons. J is TRBJ2-5 and V is TRBV18; tentatively, D is TRBD1 (5 bases). The sequenced material came from whole blood. The TCR sequence derives from an adult who was a healthcare worker with PCR-confirmed SARS-CoV-2 infection or an uninfected control (not recorded which). CDR3 bases: TGTGCCAGCTCACCCAGACAGCAAGAGACCCAGTACTTC. It yields the protein CASSPRQQETQYF.